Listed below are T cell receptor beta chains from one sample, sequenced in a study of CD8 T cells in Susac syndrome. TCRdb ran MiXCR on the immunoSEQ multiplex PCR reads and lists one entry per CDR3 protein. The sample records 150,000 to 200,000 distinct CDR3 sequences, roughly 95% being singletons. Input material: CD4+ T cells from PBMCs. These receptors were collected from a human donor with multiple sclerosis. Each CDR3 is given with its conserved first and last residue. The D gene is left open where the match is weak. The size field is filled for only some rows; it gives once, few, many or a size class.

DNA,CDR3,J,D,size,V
TGTGCCAGCAGCGGACAGGCGTCATCAACTAATGAAAAACTGTTTTTT,CASSGQASSTNEKLFF,TRBJ1-4,TRBD1,.,TRBV12-3/TRBV12-4
TGTGCCAGCAGTTTGGGTGCGACTAATGAAAAACTGTTTTTT,CASSLGATNEKLFF,TRBJ1-4,.,.,TRBV28
TGTGCCAGCAGCTTCCCCGCCCGATATGAGCAGTTCTTC,CASSFPARYEQFF,TRBJ2-1,.,.,TRBV7-2
TGTGCCAGCAGCCAAGATGGTGTGGGAGTGAACATTCAGTACTTC,CASSQDGVGVNIQYF,TRBJ2-4,.,once,TRBV3-1
TGTGCCAGCAGCCTTGGAAGGGACAGACTGTTTTTT,CASSLGRDRLFF,TRBJ1-4,TRBD1,.,TRBV5-6
TGTGCCACCTCGACAGGGGTGGTAAATCAGCCCCAGCATTTT,CATSTGVVNQPQHF,TRBJ1-5,TRBD1,.,TRBV12-3/TRBV12-4
TGTGCCACCAGTGACAGACAGGGTTTAGAGGGCTACACCTTC,CATSDRQGLEGYTF,TRBJ1-2,TRBD1,.,TRBV24-1
TGTGCCAGCAAAGGATGGGACAGAGATAACTATGGCTACACCTTC,CASKGWDRDNYGYTF,TRBJ1-2,TRBD1,.,TRBV12-3/TRBV12-4
TGTGCCACCAGTGATTTGCGTCGGGAGAGGCATGGGGAGCAGTTCTTC,CATSDLRRERHGEQFF,TRBJ2-1,.,.,TRBV24-1
TGTGCCAGTAGTATTGGAGGGCTAGCGGGCGTCTACGAGCAGTACTTC,CASSIGGLAGVYEQYF,TRBJ2-7,TRBD2,.,TRBV19
TGTGCCAGTACCGGGACAGAGGTGATGCCCCAGCATTTT,CASTGTEVMPQHF,TRBJ1-5,TRBD1,.,TRBV19
TGTGCCAGCAAGAACAGGACCCCACTCGCCCAGTACTTC,CASKNRTPLAQYF,TRBJ2-5,.,.,TRBV6-2/TRBV6-3
TGTGCCATCAGGGGAGACTCTGGAAACACCATATATTTT,CAIRGDSGNTIYF,TRBJ1-3,.,.,TRBV10-3
TGCGCCAGCAGCTTTAGGTGGCAGGGCTACGAGCAGTACTTC,CASSFRWQGYEQYF,TRBJ2-7,.,.,TRBV5-1
TGTGCCAGCAGTAGGGGCGGGAGTTTGCCCTACGAGCAGTACTTC,CASSRGGSLPYEQYF,TRBJ2-7,TRBD2,.,TRBV6-5
TGTGCCAGCAGCCCAGGGACCGGAAGAAGATACGAGCAGTACTTC,CASSPGTGRRYEQYF,TRBJ2-7,.,once,TRBV7-2
TGTGCCAGCAGCTTAGGACCGGGACGGGGAGACCAAAAACTGTTTTTT,CASSLGPGRGDQKLFF,TRBJ1-4,.,.,TRBV11-1
TGTGCCAGCAGTGGACAGGGGGCGCGTCAGCCCCAGCATTTT,CASSGQGARQPQHF,TRBJ1-5,TRBD1,once,TRBV2
TGTGCCAGCATGGCAGGGACAGCTCAACAAGAGACCCAGTACTTC,CASMAGTAQQETQYF,TRBJ2-5,TRBD1,.,TRBV12-3/TRBV12-4
TGTGCCTGGGGTGATCCGGGCCACACCCTGGGCGAGCAGTACTTC,CAWGDPGHTLGEQYF,TRBJ2-7,.,.,TRBV30
TGCAGCTCCCAAGGGAGCCCCCCTAATGAAAAACTGTTTTTT,CSSQGSPPNEKLFF,TRBJ1-4,.,.,TRBV29-1
TGTGCCTCCGACAGGGCTGGGGCCAAAAACATTCAGTACTTC,CASDRAGAKNIQYF,TRBJ2-4,TRBD1,once,TRBV30
TGTGCCAGCAGGACTGGCTACACCTTC,CASRTGYTF,TRBJ1-2,.,.,TRBV27
TGTGCCAGCTCACCATCGACAGGGGGCACGGGCGAGCAGTACTTC,CASSPSTGGTGEQYF,TRBJ2-7,TRBD1,.,TRBV18
TGTGCCAGCAGGCGCGGGGGATCCTATGGCTACACCTTC,CASRRGGSYGYTF,TRBJ1-2,.,.,TRBV6-5
TGTGCCAGCAGTTACTCGCTGGGGAGGGAGGACATTCAGTACTTC,CASSYSLGREDIQYF,TRBJ2-4,TRBD2,.,TRBV6-5
TGTGCCAGCAGCCCCTTTGGGGGGATGGGAAACACCATATATTTT,CASSPFGGMGNTIYF,TRBJ1-3,.,.,TRBV7-9
TGTGCCAGCTCCTCGGCTAGCGGGCACCTCAATGAGCAGTTCTTC,CASSSASGHLNEQFF,TRBJ2-1,TRBD2,.,TRBV18
TGTGCCAGCAGTTACTCAGACTCCTACGAGCAGTACTTC,CASSYSDSYEQYF,TRBJ2-7,.,.,TRBV6-5
TGTGCCAGCAGTGGCGGGGGACTATTCTACGAGCAGTACTTC,CASSGGGLFYEQYF,TRBJ2-7,TRBD2,once,TRBV6-1
TGTGCCAGCAACCATAGACAGGGAAACTATGGCTACACCTTC,CASNHRQGNYGYTF,TRBJ1-2,TRBD1,.,TRBV7-2
TGTGCCAGCAGCTTAGGGGCAGATACGCAGTATTTT,CASSLGADTQYF,TRBJ2-3,.,.,TRBV5-1
TGTGCCTGGACCTTGGGTGAGACCCAGTACTTC,CAWTLGETQYF,TRBJ2-5,.,few,TRBV30
TGCAGTGCTAACCCGAATACGAACACTGAAGCTTTCTTT,CSANPNTNTEAFF,TRBJ1-1,.,.,TRBV20-1
TGTGCCAGCTCACCACCGGGGGTTGCAGAGACCCAGTACTTC,CASSPPGVAETQYF,TRBJ2-5,.,.,TRBV18
TGTGCCAGCAGCCAAGATCAGTGGCAGTACGGCTACGGGGAGCTGTTTTTT,CASSQDQWQYGYGELFF,TRBJ2-2,.,.,TRBV3-1
TGTGCCAGCACCCTCAGACAAGACTCCTTTATGAACACTGAAGCTTTCTTT,CASTLRQDSFMNTEAFF,TRBJ1-1,.,.,TRBV12-3/TRBV12-4
TGCGCCAGCAGCTATACGGGAGGAACTGAAGCTTTCTTT,CASSYTGGTEAFF,TRBJ1-1,.,.,TRBV5-1
TGTGCCAGCAGCCTAGGACTAGGCTGGGATGAGCAGTTCTTC,CASSLGLGWDEQFF,TRBJ2-1,TRBD2,.,TRBV3-1
TGTGCCAGCAGCCAAGATCCCAGCAGGGGAGTAAATGAGCAGTTCTTC,CASSQDPSRGVNEQFF,TRBJ2-1,.,.,TRBV3-1
TGTGCCAGCAGTCCCTACCCCTCCCTAGCGGGCCCCGGGGATGAGCAGTTCTTC,CASSPYPSLAGPGDEQFF,TRBJ2-1,TRBD2,.,TRBV6-2/TRBV6-3
TGTGCCAGCAGCTTGGGATTGACAGGAAACTATGGCTACACCTTC,CASSLGLTGNYGYTF,TRBJ1-2,.,.,TRBV5-6
TGTGCCAGCAGCCAAGAACGGGCCGAAGACTACGAGCAGTACTTC,CASSQERAEDYEQYF,TRBJ2-7,.,.,TRBV3-1
TGTGCCAGCAGCCAACGACTAGCGGGAGGCAGCTCAGATACGCAGTATTTT,CASSQRLAGGSSDTQYF,TRBJ2-3,TRBD2,.,TRBV3-1
TGTGCCAGCAGCCAAGATGGGCACAGCGCGAAGGGCACCGGGGAGCTGTTTTTT,CASSQDGHSAKGTGELFF,TRBJ2-2,.,.,TRBV3-1
TGCGCCAGCAGCCAGGACAGGGGGCGCGGTGATGGCTACACCTTC,CASSQDRGRGDGYTF,TRBJ1-2,TRBD1,.,TRBV4-3
TGTGCCAGCAGCAAAACAGGGGGAGTATACAATGAGCAGTTCTTC,CASSKTGGVYNEQFF,TRBJ2-1,TRBD1,.,TRBV3-1
TGTGCCAGCAGCTTAATCTCCGTGGCTAGCGGGAGGCTCAATGAGCAGTTCTTC,CASSLISVASGRLNEQFF,TRBJ2-1,TRBD2,.,TRBV7-2
TGCAGTGCTAGTACTGACCCGAACTATGGCTACACCTTC,CSASTDPNYGYTF,TRBJ1-2,.,.,TRBV20-1
TGTGCCAGTATGCAGGGGGCGCAAGATACGCAGTATTTT,CASMQGAQDTQYF,TRBJ2-3,TRBD1,.,TRBV18
TGTGCCAGCAGAAGAGGCTACGGAGAGACCCAGTACTTC,CASRRGYGETQYF,TRBJ2-5,.,.,TRBV7-8
TGCAGCGTCAAAATATCCGCGGGTGAAAAACTGTTTTTT,CSVKISAGEKLFF,TRBJ1-4,.,.,TRBV29-1
TGTGCCAGCGCGTCTGTCGGGGGCTACACCTTC,CASASVGGYTF,TRBJ1-2,.,.,TRBV5-6